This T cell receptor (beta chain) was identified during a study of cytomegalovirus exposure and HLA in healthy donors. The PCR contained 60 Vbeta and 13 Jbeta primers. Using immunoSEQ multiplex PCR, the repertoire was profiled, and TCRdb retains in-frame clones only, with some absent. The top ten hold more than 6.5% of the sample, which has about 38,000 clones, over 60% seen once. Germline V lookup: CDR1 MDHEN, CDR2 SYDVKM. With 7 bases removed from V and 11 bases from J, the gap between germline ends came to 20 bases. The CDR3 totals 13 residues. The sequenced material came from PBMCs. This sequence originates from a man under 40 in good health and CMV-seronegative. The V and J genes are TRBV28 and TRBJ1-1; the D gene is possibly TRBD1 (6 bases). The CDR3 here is CASNPPGTKVAFF. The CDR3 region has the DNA TGTGCCAGCAATCCACCCGGGACAAAGGTCGCTTTCTTT.